A selection of T cell receptor beta chains follows, all from one sample in a study of CD8+ T cells in alopecia areata. The protocol was immunoSEQ multiplex PCR, while the TCRdb copy is restricted to in-frame clones and leaves out a portion. The sample holds over 150,000 clones; roughly 50% are singletons and the top ten take about 12%. The source was CD8+ T cells sorted from blood, collected at week 24, from a patient treated with tofacitinib. Source of these receptors: a human donor with alopecia areata. Each CDR3 is given with its conserved first and last residue. D genes are given only for firm matches. Size tells how often a clone was seen (once, few, many) or the class of an expanded clone, and some rows leave it out.

d_call	v_call	clone_size	j_call	cdr3_aa	cdr3_nt
NA	TRBV15	few	TRBJ2-2	CAMQGDTGELFF	TGTGCCATGCAAGGGGACACCGGGGAGCTGTTTTTT
TRBD1	TRBV5-1	NA	TRBJ2-1	CASSLGAGQAYNEQFF	TGCGCCAGCAGCTTGGGGGCGGGACAGGCGTACAATGAGCAGTTCTTC
NA	TRBV29-1	NA	TRBJ2-7	CSVWTETYEQYF	TGCAGCGTCTGGACAGAAACCTACGAGCAGTACTTC
NA	TRBV5-1	NA	TRBJ1-1	CASSLRQNTEAFF	TGCGCCAGCAGCTTGCGACAGAACACTGAAGCTTTCTTT
NA	TRBV13	NA	TRBJ1-5	CASSTGSNQPQHF	TGTGCCAGCAGTACAGGGAGCAATCAGCCCCAGCATTTT
TRBD1	TRBV7-9	few	TRBJ2-1	CASSFTGDGLIRNEQFF	TGTGCCAGCAGCTTTACAGGGGACGGGCTTATACGCAATGAGCAGTTCTTC
TRBD2	TRBV4-1	NA	TRBJ2-3	CASSRGLAGNAEDTQYF	TGCGCCAGCAGCAGGGGACTAGCGGGGAATGCGGAGGATACGCAGTATTTT
TRBD1	TRBV19	NA	TRBJ1-4	CASIDRDRDGKLFF	TGTGCCAGTATTGACCGGGACAGGGACGGAAAACTGTTTTTT
NA	TRBV6-4	NA	TRBJ1-2	CASSDSTKTDSANYGYTF	TGTGCCAGCAGTGACTCGACTAAGACTGACAGCGCTAACTATGGCTACACCTTC
NA	TRBV4-1	NA	TRBJ1-1	CASSQVVANTEAFF	TGCGCCAGCAGCCAAGTGGTAGCGAACACTGAAGCTTTCTTT
NA	TRBV5-1	few	TRBJ1-1	CASSSNTEAFF	TGCGCCAGCAGCTCGAACACTGAAGCTTTCTTT
NA	TRBV15	NA	TRBJ1-5	CATSRDRGRNQPQHF	TGTGCCACCAGCAGAGATCGGGGGCGCAATCAGCCCCAGCATTTT
NA	TRBV14	NA	TRBJ2-3	CASSQSVRDTQYF	TGTGCCAGCAGCCAGAGTGTTCGGGATACGCAGTATTTT
TRBD1	TRBV6-5	NA	TRBJ1-1	CASSLQGASAEAFF	TGTGCCAGCAGCCTACAGGGGGCTTCCGCTGAAGCTTTCTTT
NA	TRBV11-2	NA	TRBJ2-7	CASSLAISYEQYF	TGTGCCAGCAGCTTAGCGATTTCCTACGAGCAGTACTTC
NA	TRBV7-9	NA	TRBJ1-1	CASSLVGERNTEAFF	TGTGCCAGCAGCTTAGTGGGTGAGAGAAACACTGAAGCTTTCTTT
NA	TRBV13	NA	TRBJ2-4	CASSLNEKNIQYF	TGTGCCAGCAGCTTAAACGAGAAAAACATTCAGTACTTC
NA	TRBV7-9	few	TRBJ2-4	CASSAGGMAKNIQYF	TGTGCCAGCAGCGCAGGGGGGATGGCCAAAAACATTCAGTACTTC
NA	TRBV10-3	few	TRBJ2-7	CAISESRVGDYYEQYF	TGTGCCATCAGTGAGTCGAGGGTAGGAGATTACTACGAGCAGTACTTC
NA	TRBV5-6	NA	TRBJ2-7	CASSLGTTSYEQYF	TGTGCCAGCAGCTTGGGAACAACCTCCTACGAGCAGTACTTC
TRBD1	TRBV4-1	NA	TRBJ1-2	CASSQEETGTYGYTF	TGCGCCAGCAGCCAAGAAGAGACAGGGACCTATGGCTACACCTTC
TRBD1	TRBV28	NA	TRBJ1-2	CASSFQTGGYGYTF	TGTGCCAGCAGTTTTCAGACAGGGGGCTATGGCTACACCTTC
NA	TRBV7-9	NA	TRBJ1-2	CASSLLVGGNYGYTF	TGTGCCAGCAGCTTATTAGTCGGCGGTAACTATGGCTACACCTTC
NA	TRBV19	NA	TRBJ2-7	CASSYGAGQYEQYF	TGTGCCAGTAGCTACGGGGCAGGGCAGTACGAGCAGTACTTC
TRBD2	TRBV19	few	TRBJ2-1	CASSGTSGGNYNEQFF	TGTGCCAGTAGTGGGACTAGCGGGGGGAACTACAATGAGCAGTTCTTC
NA	TRBV25-1	few	TRBJ2-5	CASSKGGVRETQYF	TGTGCCAGCAGTAAAGGCGGGGTTAGAGAGACCCAGTACTTC